What follows is one T cell receptor (beta chain) and its context. Repertoires were generated with immunoSEQ multiplex PCR, while TCRdb's copy carries only in-frame clones and drops some. The table includes approximately 160,000 clones, 85% to 90% detected once. The source of the sample is a study of cytomegalovirus exposure and HLA in healthy donors. In germline, CDR1 is SGHVS, CDR2 FQNEAQ. V lost 2 bases and J lost 4, with 15 bases in between. The CDR3 contains 16 residues. The donors were part of the roughly 130-subject validation cohort, which stood apart from the approximately 630-subject first cohort.

Material for sequencing was PBMCs. The clonotype originates from a young woman in good health and CMV-seropositive. V gene TRBV7-8 combines with J gene TRBJ1-3, with D possibly matching TRBD1 (6 bases). In DNA form, the CDR3 reads TGTGCCAGCAGCTTATTCGGCAGGGGAGAGGGAAACACCATATATTTT. It encodes CASSLFGRGEGNTIYF.